The TCR beta chain under discussion was sequenced for a study of identical twins. TCRdb itself ran the 5' RACE reads through MiXCR, one entry per CDR3 protein. Of a few hundred thousand distinct CDR3 sequences listed, nearly 10% are singletons. The CDR3 length is 14 residues. Germline V gene lookup returns CDR1 SGDLS and CDR2 YYNGEE. The V end was cut by 0 bases, the J end by 4 bases, with 8 bases between. This clonotype has a count of ten or more. Its antigen is not identified. General observations from the study: Within monozygotic twins, out-of-frame TCR alpha sharing was underestimated by the models.

This same sample was also part of a study on yellow fever vaccine responses in identical twins.

The clonotype was recovered from a woman under 30 in good health. The V gene is TRBV9, the J gene TRBJ2-1; D is uncertain. The sequencing input was PBMCs. CDR3 protein: CASSVVSVYNEQFF. For the CDR3, the DNA is TGTGCCAGCAGCGTAGTTTCAGTATACAATGAGCAGTTCTTC.